This is a list of T cell receptor beta chains from one sample in a study of T cell changes during pregnancy in multiple sclerosis. The repertoire was sequenced with immunoSEQ multiplex PCR; TCRdb's copy has only in-frame clones and lacks some. This table holds 14,000 or so clones, roughly 93% found once. Sequencing used peripheral blood, obtained in the second trimester of pregnancy. Receptors were obtained from a female donor in good health, enrolled as a control in a pregnancy study. Each CDR3 is given with its conserved first and last residue. The order of the fields is CDR3 DNA, CDR3 protein, D gene, J gene, V gene, clone size. A D gene is named only where the DNA matches it firmly. Expanded clones get a size class; other rows say once, few or many, or leave the size out.

cdr3_nt: TGTGCCAGCAGCTTACAGGGTGGGACAGGGGAGAGAAATGAGCAGTTCTTC; cdr3_aa: CASSLQGGTGERNEQFF; d_call: TRBD1; j_call: TRBJ2-1; v_call: TRBV7-3; clone_size: NA
cdr3_nt: TGTGCCAGCAGTTTAAGGAGCCGGGGAACGGGCTATAATTCACCCCTCCACTTT; cdr3_aa: CASSLRSRGTGYNSPLHF; d_call: NA; j_call: TRBJ1-6; v_call: TRBV27; clone_size: NA
cdr3_nt: TGTGCCAGCGGAATACAGGACTCCTACGAGCAGTACTTC; cdr3_aa: CASGIQDSYEQYF; d_call: NA; j_call: TRBJ2-7; v_call: TRBV28; clone_size: NA
cdr3_nt: TGTGCCATCAGTGAAGGCGGAAATGGTAACTATGGCTACACCTTC; cdr3_aa: CAISEGGNGNYGYTF; d_call: NA; j_call: TRBJ1-2; v_call: TRBV10-3; clone_size: once
cdr3_nt: TGTGCCAGCAGTGACTTACAGGGAGGGGATGGCTACACCTTC; cdr3_aa: CASSDLQGGDGYTF; d_call: NA; j_call: TRBJ1-2; v_call: TRBV25-1; clone_size: NA
cdr3_nt: TGTGCCAGCGGAGACCCGGGACTAGCAGCCCAGTACTTC; cdr3_aa: CASGDPGLAAQYF; d_call: TRBD2; j_call: TRBJ2-5; v_call: TRBV25-1; clone_size: NA
cdr3_nt: TGCAGCGTTGGTGGGCCTGGGGCCAACGTCCTGACTTTC; cdr3_aa: CSVGGPGANVLTF; d_call: NA; j_call: TRBJ2-6; v_call: TRBV29-1; clone_size: NA
cdr3_nt: TGTGCCAGCAGCCCGAATAAGGCGCAGGGTCGGGACATTCAGTACTTC; cdr3_aa: CASSPNKAQGRDIQYF; d_call: NA; j_call: TRBJ2-4; v_call: TRBV14; clone_size: NA
cdr3_nt: TGTGCCAGCAGCTTAGAAGACTGGGCCTACGAGCAGTACTTC; cdr3_aa: CASSLEDWAYEQYF; d_call: NA; j_call: TRBJ2-7; v_call: TRBV7-8; clone_size: few
cdr3_nt: TGTGCCAGCAGTTACGCAGGGGATGAGGGTGGAAACACCATATATTTT; cdr3_aa: CASSYAGDEGGNTIYF; d_call: NA; j_call: TRBJ1-3; v_call: TRBV6-5; clone_size: NA
cdr3_nt: TGCGCCAGCAGCCTGGGGACAGGGAACAACTATGGCTACACCTTC; cdr3_aa: CASSLGTGNNYGYTF; d_call: TRBD1; j_call: TRBJ1-2; v_call: TRBV4-3; clone_size: NA
cdr3_nt: TGTGCCAGCCTCAGACTAGCGTACTACAATGAGCAGTTCTTC; cdr3_aa: CASLRLAYYNEQFF; d_call: TRBD2; j_call: TRBJ2-1; v_call: TRBV5-6; clone_size: NA
cdr3_nt: TGTGCCACCAGCACAAATGCCAGGGGCTGGGGCACAGATACGCAGTATTTT; cdr3_aa: CATSTNARGWGTDTQYF; d_call: NA; j_call: TRBJ2-3; v_call: TRBV15; clone_size: NA
cdr3_nt: TGTGCCAGCAGCTTAATGACAGGTCTCACCGGGGAGCTGTTTTTT; cdr3_aa: CASSLMTGLTGELFF; d_call: NA; j_call: TRBJ2-2; v_call: TRBV11-3; clone_size: NA
cdr3_nt: TGTGCCAGCAGTGCCCTCACTAGCGGGAGTAAGGAGCAGTACTTC; cdr3_aa: CASSALTSGSKEQYF; d_call: TRBD2; j_call: TRBJ2-7; v_call: TRBV2; clone_size: once
cdr3_nt: TGTGCCAGCTCACCAACGGGGGGTGCTAACTATGGCTACACCTTC; cdr3_aa: CASSPTGGANYGYTF; d_call: NA; j_call: TRBJ1-2; v_call: TRBV18; clone_size: NA
cdr3_nt: TGCGCCAGCAGCTCTCGGACAGGGGATTACCCTGGGGCCAACGTCCTGACTTTC; cdr3_aa: CASSSRTGDYPGANVLTF; d_call: TRBD1; j_call: TRBJ2-6; v_call: TRBV5-1; clone_size: NA
cdr3_nt: TGTGCCAGCAGCCCCTCGGGGGCCAACGTCCTGACTTTC; cdr3_aa: CASSPSGANVLTF; d_call: NA; j_call: TRBJ2-6; v_call: TRBV7-2; clone_size: NA
cdr3_nt: TGTGCCAGCAGCTTGAAGGGGTATTATTCACCCCTCCACTTT; cdr3_aa: CASSLKGYYSPLHF; d_call: NA; j_call: TRBJ1-6; v_call: TRBV5-8; clone_size: NA
cdr3_nt: TGTGCCATCAGTCCTTCCGGCGGGGATAGGGGGAACACTGAAGCTTTCTTT; cdr3_aa: CAISPSGGDRGNTEAFF; d_call: NA; j_call: TRBJ1-1; v_call: TRBV10-3; clone_size: NA
cdr3_nt: TGTGCCAGCAGCTTAGGGACAGCTCGCTACTCTGGAAACACCATATATTTT; cdr3_aa: CASSLGTARYSGNTIYF; d_call: NA; j_call: TRBJ1-3; v_call: TRBV7-2; clone_size: NA
cdr3_nt: TGTGCCAGCGGCGAGGACAGGCAGGGCTATGGCTACACCTTC; cdr3_aa: CASGEDRQGYGYTF; d_call: TRBD1; j_call: TRBJ1-2; v_call: TRBV2; clone_size: NA
cdr3_nt: TGTGCCAGCAGCGTCGGGACAGACTTGAGTTCACCCCTCCACTTT; cdr3_aa: CASSVGTDLSSPLHF; d_call: TRBD1; j_call: TRBJ1-6; v_call: TRBV2; clone_size: NA
cdr3_nt: TGTGCCAGCAGTCCTGGGGACAGCTACACTGAAGCTTTCTTT; cdr3_aa: CASSPGDSYTEAFF; d_call: TRBD1; j_call: TRBJ1-1; v_call: TRBV6-5; clone_size: few
cdr3_nt: TGTGCCAGCAGCTCCTTGGGGGGACAGGGGCCTAATCAGCCCCAGCATTTT; cdr3_aa: CASSSLGGQGPNQPQHF; d_call: TRBD1; j_call: TRBJ1-5; v_call: TRBV7-2; clone_size: NA
cdr3_nt: TGTGCCATCAGTGCGGGGGGCCGCAATGAGCAGTTCTTC; cdr3_aa: CAISAGGRNEQFF; d_call: NA; j_call: TRBJ2-1; v_call: TRBV10-3; clone_size: NA
cdr3_nt: TGTGCCAGCAGCTTAGGGGAGCGGGGGGGCCCTGAGACCCAGTACTTC; cdr3_aa: CASSLGERGGPETQYF; d_call: TRBD2; j_call: TRBJ2-5; v_call: TRBV13; clone_size: NA
cdr3_nt: TGTGCCAGCAGCTTGGGCATCCGAGGGACAGAGCAGTACTTC; cdr3_aa: CASSLGIRGTEQYF; d_call: NA; j_call: TRBJ2-7; v_call: TRBV5-5; clone_size: NA
cdr3_nt: TGCGCCAGCAGCTTGGGACTAGCGGTCGGTGAGCAGTACTTC; cdr3_aa: CASSLGLAVGEQYF; d_call: TRBD2; j_call: TRBJ2-7; v_call: TRBV5-1; clone_size: NA
cdr3_nt: TGTGCCAGCAGCTTGGGGTTTGGAGCTGAAGCTTTCTTT; cdr3_aa: CASSLGFGAEAFF; d_call: NA; j_call: TRBJ1-1; v_call: TRBV5-4; clone_size: NA
cdr3_nt: TGTGCCAGCGAGGAGAAGACAGGCCAAGAGACCCAGTACTTC; cdr3_aa: CASEEKTGQETQYF; d_call: NA; j_call: TRBJ2-5; v_call: TRBV5-4; clone_size: NA
cdr3_nt: TGTGCCTGGAGTTTCCCCTGGGTAGCGGGGGCCTACGAGCAGTACTTC; cdr3_aa: CAWSFPWVAGAYEQYF; d_call: TRBD2; j_call: TRBJ2-7; v_call: TRBV30; clone_size: once
cdr3_nt: TGTGCCAGCTCATCCCCAAGCGGGAGCGGGACAGATACGCAGTATTTT; cdr3_aa: CASSSPSGSGTDTQYF; d_call: TRBD2; j_call: TRBJ2-3; v_call: TRBV18; clone_size: NA
cdr3_nt: TGTGCCAGCAGCTTAGCCGGGACAGGGGGCACTGAAGCTTTCTTT; cdr3_aa: CASSLAGTGGTEAFF; d_call: TRBD1; j_call: TRBJ1-1; v_call: TRBV7-2; clone_size: NA
cdr3_nt: TGTGCCATCAGGGCCGGGACAGACCAAGAGACCCAGTACTTC; cdr3_aa: CAIRAGTDQETQYF; d_call: TRBD1; j_call: TRBJ2-5; v_call: TRBV10-3; clone_size: NA
cdr3_nt: TGTGCCAGCAGCTTAGATCGCGATTTCCGCGAGCAGTACTTC; cdr3_aa: CASSLDRDFREQYF; d_call: NA; j_call: TRBJ2-7; v_call: TRBV5-4; clone_size: NA
cdr3_nt: TGTGCCAGCAAGGAGGGAGAGACCCAGTACTTC; cdr3_aa: CASKEGETQYF; d_call: NA; j_call: TRBJ2-5; v_call: TRBV7-8; clone_size: NA
cdr3_nt: TGTGCCAGCTCATCGACGCTAGCGGGAGGCACAGATACGCAGTATTTT; cdr3_aa: CASSSTLAGGTDTQYF; d_call: TRBD2; j_call: TRBJ2-3; v_call: TRBV18; clone_size: NA
cdr3_nt: TGCGCCAGCAGCTTGTACGGCTACGAGCAGTACTTC; cdr3_aa: CASSLYGYEQYF; d_call: NA; j_call: TRBJ2-7; v_call: TRBV5-1; clone_size: NA
cdr3_nt: TGTGCCATCAGTGGACAGGGTAACACTGAAGCTTTCTTT; cdr3_aa: CAISGQGNTEAFF; d_call: TRBD1; j_call: TRBJ1-1; v_call: TRBV10-3; clone_size: NA
cdr3_nt: TGTGCCAGCAGCCCTTACGGGGGGGGGAGCAATCAGCCCCAGCATTTT; cdr3_aa: CASSPYGGGSNQPQHF; d_call: NA; j_call: TRBJ1-5; v_call: TRBV7-2; clone_size: NA
cdr3_nt: TGTGCCAGCAGTTTAGTACGGGAGTCTCCTTACGAGCAGTACTTC; cdr3_aa: CASSLVRESPYEQYF; d_call: NA; j_call: TRBJ2-7; v_call: TRBV28; clone_size: NA
cdr3_nt: TGTGCCAGCTTTTGGGGCTCAGGCGACTATGGCTACACCTTC; cdr3_aa: CASFWGSGDYGYTF; d_call: NA; j_call: TRBJ1-2; v_call: TRBV28; clone_size: NA
cdr3_nt: TGTGCCATCAGTGAGGGAGGGGCGGGATTCTCCTACAATGAGCAGTTCTTC; cdr3_aa: CAISEGGAGFSYNEQFF; d_call: NA; j_call: TRBJ2-1; v_call: TRBV10-3; clone_size: NA
cdr3_nt: TGTGCCAGTAGTATGACAAGTCGTGAGACCCAGTACTTC; cdr3_aa: CASSMTSRETQYF; d_call: NA; j_call: TRBJ2-5; v_call: TRBV19; clone_size: NA
cdr3_nt: TGTGCCAGCAGCTTTCCAGCGACCGCAGCTAACTATGGCTACACCTTC; cdr3_aa: CASSFPATAANYGYTF; d_call: NA; j_call: TRBJ1-2; v_call: TRBV11-2; clone_size: NA
cdr3_nt: TGTGCCAGCTCTGAGGGGGCCACTTACGAGCAGTACTTC; cdr3_aa: CASSEGATYEQYF; d_call: TRBD1; j_call: TRBJ2-7; v_call: TRBV18; clone_size: NA
cdr3_nt: TGTGCCAGCAGTTCCCAAGGGCAGGGGGCCAATGAGCAGTTCTTC; cdr3_aa: CASSSQGQGANEQFF; d_call: TRBD1; j_call: TRBJ2-1; v_call: TRBV28; clone_size: NA
cdr3_nt: TGCGCCAGCAGTGAAAACAGACTAAATGAAAAACTGTTTTTT; cdr3_aa: CASSENRLNEKLFF; d_call: NA; j_call: TRBJ1-4; v_call: TRBV10-2; clone_size: NA
cdr3_nt: TGTGCCAGCAGTGCTCTCGTCCTCGGGGGGGGACAGCAGTTCTTC; cdr3_aa: CASSALVLGGGQQFF; d_call: TRBD2; j_call: TRBJ2-1; v_call: TRBV28; clone_size: NA
cdr3_nt: TGTGCCAGCTCACCAGCAGGTTCCAATCAGCCCCAGCATTTT; cdr3_aa: CASSPAGSNQPQHF; d_call: NA; j_call: TRBJ1-5; v_call: TRBV18; clone_size: NA
cdr3_nt: TGTGCCAGCAGCCAGATGACAGACACAGATACGCAGTATTTT; cdr3_aa: CASSQMTDTDTQYF; d_call: NA; j_call: TRBJ2-3; v_call: TRBV7-6; clone_size: NA
cdr3_nt: TGCGCCAGCAGCTTGGGGACAGCGTCTGGAAACACCATATATTTT; cdr3_aa: CASSLGTASGNTIYF; d_call: NA; j_call: TRBJ1-3; v_call: TRBV5-1; clone_size: NA
cdr3_nt: TGCGCCAGCAGCCAAGATTGGGGGCAGCCCTACGAGCAGTACTTC; cdr3_aa: CASSQDWGQPYEQYF; d_call: NA; j_call: TRBJ2-7; v_call: TRBV4-3; clone_size: once
cdr3_nt: TGTGCCAGCGGGCGGGGCGGACTCGCTGAAGCTTTCTTT; cdr3_aa: CASGRGGLAEAFF; d_call: NA; j_call: TRBJ1-1; v_call: TRBV28; clone_size: NA
cdr3_nt: TGTGCCAGCTCAGGCCCGGGACAGGTTTACAATGAGCAGTTCTTC; cdr3_aa: CASSGPGQVYNEQFF; d_call: TRBD1; j_call: TRBJ2-1; v_call: TRBV18; clone_size: NA
cdr3_nt: TGTGCCAGCAGTCGAACCGGGACTAGCTCCTACGAGCAGTACTTC; cdr3_aa: CASSRTGTSSYEQYF; d_call: TRBD2; j_call: TRBJ2-7; v_call: TRBV6-5; clone_size: NA
cdr3_nt: TGTGCCTGGATCCTCCCCGGGACAGGGGTGAACTACACCTTC; cdr3_aa: CAWILPGTGVNYTF; d_call: TRBD1; j_call: TRBJ1-2; v_call: TRBV30; clone_size: NA